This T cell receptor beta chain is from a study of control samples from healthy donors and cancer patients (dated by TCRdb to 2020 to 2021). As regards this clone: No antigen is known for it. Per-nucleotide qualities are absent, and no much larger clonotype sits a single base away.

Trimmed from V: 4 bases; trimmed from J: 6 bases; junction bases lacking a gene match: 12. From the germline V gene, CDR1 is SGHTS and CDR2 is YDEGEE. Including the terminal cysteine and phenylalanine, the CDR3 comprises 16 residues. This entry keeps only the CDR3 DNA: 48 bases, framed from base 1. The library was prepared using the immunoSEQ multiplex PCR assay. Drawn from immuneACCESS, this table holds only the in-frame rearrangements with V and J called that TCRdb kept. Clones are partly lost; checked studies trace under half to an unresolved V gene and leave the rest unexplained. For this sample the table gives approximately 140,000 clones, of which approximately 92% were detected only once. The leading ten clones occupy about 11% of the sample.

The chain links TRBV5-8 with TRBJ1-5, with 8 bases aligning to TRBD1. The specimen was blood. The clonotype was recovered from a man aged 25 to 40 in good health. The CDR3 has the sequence CASSVATGGWSQPQHF. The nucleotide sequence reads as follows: TGTGCCAGCAGCGTAGCCACAGGGGGATGGAGTCAGCCCCAGCATTTT.